Shown below are 14 T cell receptor beta chains from a single sample sequenced in a study of blood T cell repertoires in COVID-19 (dated by TCRdb to about 2020). Preparation of the library involved the immunoSEQ multiplex PCR assay. Drawn from immuneACCESS, this table holds only the in-frame rearrangements with V and J called that TCRdb kept. Clones are partly lost; checked studies trace under half to an unresolved V gene and leave the rest unexplained. This sample is represented by 21,000 or so clones; 90% of them were singletons. 15% to 20% of the sample is in the top ten clones. Sequenced material: peripheral blood. Source of these receptors: a human donor in a cohort sampled during active COVID-19.

The chain joins TRBV7-9 to TRBJ2-7; possibly TRBD1 for D (6 bases). Germline V CDR1 and CDR2: SEHNR, FQNEAQ (reference sequence). The V gene lost 5 bases and the J gene lost 3 bases, with 17 bases spanning the gap. This CDR3 is 15 amino acids long. CDR3 sequence (DNA): TGTGCCAGCAGCGACCACCCACAGGGAATCTACGAGCAGTACTTC. This gives the protein CASSDHPQGIYEQYF.

A remark on this clone: Compared with germline, one end of the junction differs, possibly owing to a read error. The V and J genes are TRBV7-7 and TRBJ1-6, with D possibly TRBD1 on 5 matching bases. The germline V gene has CDR1 SSHAT and CDR2 FNYEAQ (reference sequence). The CDR3 extends over 16 amino acids. CDR3 bases: TGTGCTAGCAGCTTGGGGGAGGCAGGGAGGAATTCACCCCTCCACTTT. Protein: CASSLGEAGRNSPLHF.

The table lists this clone with a few counts. The J gene is TRBJ2-7, the V gene TRBV3-1 (or the pseudogene TRBV3-2), with D tentatively TRBD2 (6 bases). V was pared by 0 bases and J by 6 bases, with 18 bases between. CDR1 is LGHDT, CDR2 YNNKEL, per germline (reference sequence). The CDR3 runs 16 residues. CDR3 residues: CASSQDGLWQGGEQYF. CDR3 nucleotides: TGTGCCAGCAGCCAAGATGGCTTATGGCAGGGAGGCGAGCAGTACTTC.

V is TRBV11-2 and J is TRBJ1-4; D call uncertain. CDR3 length: 14 amino acids. In germline, CDR1 is SGHAT, CDR2 FQNNGV. Trimming took off 9 bases at V and 6 bases at J, with 17 bases between the two ends. CDR3 nucleotides: TGTGCCAGTGCGCCCAGGATAGACGATGAAAAACTGTTTTTT. It codes for CASAPRIDDEKLFF. Together with reference TRBV11-2 and TRBJ1-4, the CDR3 gives the full variable domain: EAGVAQSPRYKIIEKRQSVAFWCNPISGHATLYWYQQILGQGPKLLIQFQNNGVVDDSQLPKDRFSAERLKGVDSTLKIQPAKLEDSAVYLCASAPRIDDEKLFFGSGTQLSVL.

The count of this clone is one. V and J are TRBV5-8 and TRBJ2-5, with 7 bases that match TRBD1. The CDR3 extends over 13 amino acids. Germline V CDR1 and CDR2: SGHTS, YDEGEE. J was trimmed by 6 bases and V by 2 bases; bases with no gene match: 4. The CDR3 bases are TGTGCCAGCAGCTTCGGACAGGCCCAGACCCAGTACTTC. Translation gives CASSFGQAQTQYF.

V is TRBV27 and J is TRBJ2-2, with D possibly matching TRBD1 (6 bases). The length of the CDR3 is 14 residues. Germline CDR1 and CDR2: MNHEY and SMNVEV (reference sequence). Trimming removed 3 bases at V and 3 bases at J, with 8 bases between. CDR3: CASSLGAYTGELFF. CDR3 bases: TGTGCCAGCAGTTTGGGGGCGTACACCGGGGAGCTGTTTTTT.

This clone was observed a single time. The rearrangement uses TRBV12-3 or TRBV12-4 and TRBJ1-5; TRBD1 agrees at 7 bases. This CDR3 comprises 13 residues. V was pared by 6 bases and J by 5 bases, with 4 bases of the junction left unmatched. CDR3 nucleotide sequence: TGTGCCAGCAGAATCAGGGGGGATCAGCCCCAGCATTTT. It is translated as CASRIRGDQPQHF.

The chain uses TRBV6-2 or TRBV6-3 and TRBJ2-1; 7 bases line up with TRBD2. The trim removed 4 bases at V and 0 bases at J, leaving 3 bases unmatched. The CDR3 has 15 amino acids. From germline, CDR1 is MNHEY and CDR2 SVGEGT. CDR3 sequence (DNA): TGTGCCAGCAGTTCGGGACTATACTCCTACAATGAGCAGTTCTTC. It encodes CASSSGLYSYNEQFF.

This sequence joins TRBV6-2 or TRBV6-3 and TRBJ1-5; D gene ambiguous. The CDR3 runs to 16 residues. Trimming shortened V by 0 bases and J by 0 bases, and 9 bases separated the two germline ends. Germline lookup yields CDR1 MNHEY and CDR2 SVGEGT. The CDR3 sequence: CASSYSSQVSNQPQHF. The CDR3 region has the DNA TGTGCCAGCAGTTACTCGAGCCAGGTTAGCAATCAGCCCCAGCATTTT.

This rearrangement joins TRBV18 to TRBJ1-1; D is unresolved. The V end was cut by 2 bases, the J end by 3 bases, with 13 bases between. This CDR3 is 15 amino acids long. Germline loops: CDR1 KGHSH, CDR2 LQKENI. CDR3 protein: CASSPGAGSYTEAFF. Here the CDR3 DNA reads TGTGCCAGCTCACCAGGAGCGGGCAGTTACACTGAAGCTTTCTTT. Using reference TRBV18 and TRBJ1-1 for the parts outside the CDR3, the full variable domain is NAGVMQNPRHLVRRRGQEARLRCSPMKGHSHVYWYRQLPEEGLKFMVYLQKENIIDESGMPKERFSAEFPKEGPSILRIQQVVRGDSAAYFCASSPGAGSYTEAFFGQGTRLTVV.

The rearrangement joins TRBV5-1 to TRBJ2-1, with D perhaps matching TRBD2 (6 bases). The CDR3 totals 16 residues. In germline, CDR1 is SGHRS, CDR2 YFSETQ. The ends were cut back, 5 bases at V and 3 bases at J, with 18 bases in the middle. The CDR3, as DNA: TGCGCCAGCAGTCTAGCAACGGGGGTTTTCTACAATGAGCAGTTCTTC. It codes for CASSLATGVFYNEQFF.

This chain uses TRBV7-2 with TRBJ2-1; D is ambiguous. Looked up from germline, CDR1 is SGHTA and CDR2 is FQGNSA. CDR3 length: 15 amino acids. V was shortened by 4 bases and J by 1 base, with 11 bases between the two germline ends. The CDR3 DNA is TGTGCCAGCAGCTCGCGACAAAAATCCTACAATGAGCAGTTCTTC. Translated, it gives CASSSRQKSYNEQFF.

This chain uses TRBV19 with TRBJ1-5, with 7 bases aligning to TRBD1. V gave up 10 bases and J gave up 6 bases; unmatched junction bases: 12. Germline V gives CDR1 LNHDA, CDR2 SQIVND (reference sequence). The CDR3 totals 14 residues. For the CDR3, the DNA is TGTGCCACCGCTCCGACAGGGATTGGTCAGCCCCAGCATTTT. Amino acids: CATAPTGIGQPQHF. Full variable domain (rest looked up from reference TRBV19 and TRBJ1-5): DGGITQSPKYLFRKEGQNVTLSCEQNLNHDAMYWYRQDPGQGLRLIYYSQIVNDFQKGDIAEGYSVSREKKESFPLTVTSAQKNPTAFYLCATAPTGIGQPQHFGDGTRLSIL.

The chain carries TRBV6-6 and TRBJ1-6; D not certain. The CDR3 consists of 16 residues. Deletions cut 2 bases from V and 0 bases from J, with 8 bases between. The V gene's germline CDR1 is MNHNY and CDR2 SVGAGI (reference sequence). The DNA for the CDR3 is TGTGCCAGCAGTTACGTAACCAGCTCCTATAATTCACCCCTCCACTTT. This encodes CASSYVTSSYNSPLHF.